One and the same sample provided the 10 T cell receptor beta chains below, sequenced in a study of regulatory T cells in long-lasting Graves disease. Described time point: newly diagnosed GD, antithyroid drugs for less than 3 months. PBMC-derived RNA was used for the TCR library. Building the TCR beta libraries relied on iRepertoire HTBI primers, and CDR3 regions underwent Arm-PCR. TCRdb redid the calling of the multiplex PCR reads with MiXCR, one entry per CDR3 protein. Found here are some 500,000 distinct CDR3 sequences, approximately 12% of them singletons; the top ten hold 10%. This sample also belongs to another study, concerning T cells in Graves' hyperthyroidism and ophthalmopathy.

This specimen was peripheral blood mononuclear cells (PBMCs), taken at new diagnosis, from a patient treated with antithyroid drugs. These receptors originate from a man aged 25 to 40 with Graves disease.

This chain links TRBV19 with TRBJ2-1, with TRBD2 identical over 10 bases. CDR3 length equals 20 residues. Germline V gene lookup returns CDR1 LNHDA and CDR2 SQIVND (reference sequence). Trimming at V came to 5 bases and at J to 7 bases, leaving 23 bases not matched to a gene. CDR3 sequence reads: CASSPGQSGALAGVLNEQFF. The CDR3, as DNA: TGTGCCAGTAGTCCGGGACAGAGCGGGGCCCTAGCGGGAGTCTTAAATGAGCAGTTCTTC.

This clonotype appeared many times. The V call is TRBV12-3 or TRBV12-4, the J call TRBJ2-4; the D gene could be TRBD1 or TRBD2 (5 bases each). CDR3 length equals 15 residues. Between the trimmed V and J ends, which lost 6 bases and 0 bases, there was a span of 12 bases. The DNA for the CDR3 is TGTGCCAGCAGGCCCGGGACCGTAGCCAAAAACATTCAGTACTTC. Amino acids: CASRPGTVAKNIQYF.

This clonotype was observed many times. V is TRBV20-1 and J is TRBJ2-1; D is tentatively TRBD1 or TRBD2 (6 bases each). Germline assignment: CDR1 DFQATT and CDR2 SNEGSKA (reference sequence). The CDR3 contains 13 residues. Trimming removed 3 bases at V and 9 bases at J, with 15 bases between. CDR3 protein: CSASEPRGGEQFF. In DNA, the CDR3 is TGCAGTGCTAGTGAACCCAGGGGAGGTGAGCAGTTCTTC.

This clonotype was counted many times. This chain connects TRBV3-1 to TRBJ1-1; D is perhaps TRBD1 (6 bases). This CDR3 spans 14 amino acids. Germline CDR1 is LGHDT and CDR2 is YNNKEL (reference sequence). Trimming removed 3 bases from V and 5 bases from J, with 13 bases in between. CDR3: CASSHVGAETEAFF. DNA for the CDR3: TGTGCCAGCAGCCATGTGGGGGCGGAAACTGAAGCTTTCTTT.

At least ten counts were recorded for this clonotype. The chain couples TRBV6-5 to TRBJ1-1, with a possible D match to TRBD1 (6 bases). Trimming stripped 4 bases from V and 6 bases from J, with 12 bases between. The CDR3 sequence is 13 residues long. Germline assignment: CDR1 MNHEY and CDR2 SVGAGI. CDR3 sequence (DNA): TGTGCCAGCAGTTTCTCACAGGGTTCTGAAGCTTTCTTT. Protein: CASSFSQGSEAFF.

This clonotype was observed many times. This chain connects TRBV6-1 to TRBJ1-2; the D gene is possibly TRBD1 (5 bases). The V gene lost 3 bases and the J gene lost 6 bases, with 11 bases spanning the gap. CDR1 is MNHNS and CDR2 is SASEGT in the germline V gene. The CDR3 extends over 13 amino acids. CDR3 sequence: CASSDPGLDGYTF. The CDR3 DNA reads TGTGCCAGCAGTGATCCAGGGTTGGATGGCTACACCTTC.

This clonotype was picked up many times. V gene TRBV12-3 or TRBV12-4 combines with J gene TRBJ1-2, with TRBD1 matching 7 bases. The CDR3 runs to 11 residues. J gave up 8 bases and V 6 bases, and 3 bases lay outside the gene matches. CDR3 sequence (DNA): TGTGCCAGCAGCAAACAGGGGGGCTACACCTTC. Its translation is CASSKQGGYTF.

This clonotype has at least ten counts. V gene TRBV30 combines with J gene TRBJ2-1; TRBD1 aligns across 7 bases. This CDR3 comprises 12 residues. V dropped 8 bases and J dropped 4; count of bases not matched to a gene: 5. CDR1 and CDR2 (germline): GTSNPN, SVGIG (reference sequence). CDR3 in amino acids: CAARDRYNEQFF. The CDR3 DNA follows: TGTGCCGCCCGGGACAGATACAATGAGCAGTTCTTC.

A remark on this clonotype: A much bigger clone sits one base away, suggesting this may be a read error. The genes are TRBV14 and TRBJ2-1, with 7 positions matching TRBD2. The CDR3 length is 12 residues. V lost 1 base, J lost 13 bases, and 4 bases stayed unmatched. Germline loops: CDR1 SGHDN, CDR2 FVKESK. The CDR3 here is CASSQARTRQFF. The CDR3 nucleotides read TGTGCCAGCAGCCAAGCCAGGACTAGACAGTTCTTC.

This clonotype came up many times. V is TRBV20-1 and J is TRBJ2-7, with TRBD1 identical over 7 bases. The CDR3 runs 11 residues. Trimming cost V 6 bases and J 5 bases; bases outside gene matches: 4. Germline V gives CDR1 DFQATT, CDR2 SNEGSKA (reference sequence). CDR3 amino acids: CSAEGADEQYF. The CDR3 region has the DNA TGCAGTGCCGAGGGGGCCGACGAGCAGTACTTC.